These 13 T cell receptor beta chains came from one sample sequenced in a study of a mutant IDH1 vaccine in newly diagnosed glioma. Only in-frame clones appear in the TCRdb table, and some are missing; sequencing was by immunoSEQ multiplex PCR. Of roughly 48,000 clones in the sample, around 90% were seen once. Time point of the sample: week 11, during vaccination. Vaccination used 300 ug of mutant IDH1 20-mer peptide per dose, with topical imiquimod. No antigen has been identified for these receptors. The sample was PBMCs, taken from a glioma patient whose treatment included an IDH1 peptide vaccine. Receptor source: a man aged 45 to 65 with glioma.

The V and J genes are TRBV10-3 and TRBJ2-1; TRBD2 matches at 8 bases. The CDR3 extends over 15 amino acids. Trimming took 3 bases from V and 9 from J; bases not matched to a gene: 10. The germline V gene has CDR1 ENHRY and CDR2 SYGVKD. The CDR3 DNA sequence: TGTGCCATCAGTGACGGGACCGGGAGGGCGGGTGAGCAGTTCTTC. Amino acids: CAISDGTGRAGEQFF.

This clone has just one count. This chain joins TRBV15 and TRBJ2-5; TRBD1 matches 9 bases. This CDR3 has 16 amino acids. Germline V gives CDR1 LNHNV, CDR2 YYDKDF (reference sequence). V was pared by 0 bases and J by 4 bases, with 6 bases of the junction left unmatched. DNA of the CDR3: TGTGCCACCAGCAGAGAACAGGGGGCAGTGGGAGAGACCCAGTACTTC. This codes for CATSREQGAVGETQYF.

The sample holds one count of this clone. The V gene is TRBV5-5, the J gene TRBJ1-2; no reliable D call. The V gene lost 0 bases and the J gene lost 2 bases, with 5 bases spanning the gap. This CDR3 has 13 residues. Germline V lookup: CDR1 SGHKS, CDR2 YYEKEE (reference sequence). The CDR3 region is CASSLGRNYGYTF. CDR3 sequence (DNA): TGTGCCAGCAGCTTGGGTCGAAACTATGGCTACACCTTC.

The V call is TRBV4-1, the J call TRBJ2-5, with TRBD1 as a possible D gene (7 bases). The length of the CDR3 is 14 residues. V was clipped by 5 bases and J by 1 base, with 11 bases between them. The germline gives CDR1 MGHRA, CDR2 YSYEKL. The CDR3 protein is CASSSGDSQETQYF. DNA of the CDR3: TGCGCCAGCAGCTCGGGGGACAGCCAAGAGACCCAGTACTTC.

The chain recombines TRBV7-8 with TRBJ1-1, with D unresolved. V was clipped by 5 bases and J by 1 base, with 11 bases between them. CDR1 is SGHVS, CDR2 FQNEAQ, per germline. The CDR3 totals 14 residues. CDR3 loop: CASSLVDSNTEAFF. The CDR3 nucleotides read TGTGCCAGCAGCCTAGTCGATTCGAACACTGAAGCTTTCTTT.

CDR3 sequence (DNA): TGCAGTGCTAGCGTCCCCAATGAGCAGTTCTTC. Its protein is CSASVPNEQFF. The gene calls are TRBV20-1 and TRBJ2-1; D unresolved. V was trimmed by 3 bases and J by 6 bases, leaving 6 bases between them. Germline V gene sequence: CDR1 DFQATT, CDR2 SNEGSKA (reference sequence). The CDR3 extends over 11 amino acids.

This chain joins TRBV5-1 and TRBJ2-7; TRBD1 might be the D (5 bases). Trimming took off 5 bases at V and 4 bases at J, with 13 bases between the two ends. The CDR3 is made up of 13 amino acids. In germline, CDR1 is SGHRS, CDR2 YFSETQ. The chain's CDR3 is CASSAGRRYEQYF. DNA of the CDR3: TGCGCCAGCAGTGCAGGGCGGCGATACGAGCAGTACTTC.

The chain employs TRBV7-9 and TRBJ2-7; D is tentatively TRBD1 or TRBD2 (5 bases each). Trimming took off 6 bases at V and 1 base at J, with 16 bases between the two ends. The germline V gene encodes CDR1 SEHNR and CDR2 FQNEAQ (reference sequence). This CDR3 region has 15 residues. Written as DNA, the CDR3 is TGTGCCAGCAGTCCTCCAGGGACGGGTTCCTACGAGCAGTACTTC. It codes for CASSPPGTGSYEQYF.

This chain uses TRBV12-5 with TRBJ2-2; TRBD1 matches at 10 bases. This CDR3 has 15 amino acids. From germline, CDR1 is LGHNT and CDR2 FRNRAP. Unmatched junction bases numbered 0, after V lost 1 base and J lost 4 bases. This chain's CDR3 is CASGLGQGATGELFF. The CDR3 DNA follows: TGTGCTAGTGGTTTGGGACAGGGGGCCACCGGGGAGCTGTTTTTT.

The rearrangement uses TRBV2 and TRBJ2-1, with unresolved D. Germline V lookup: CDR1 SNHLY, CDR2 FYNNEI. This CDR3 is built from 12 residues. V dropped 5 bases and J dropped 7 bases, with 9 bases sitting between them. CDR3 protein: CASSLQLNEQFF. Here the CDR3 DNA reads TGTGCCAGCAGTCTTCAGTTGAATGAGCAGTTCTTC.

The V gene is TRBV18, the J gene TRBJ1-1; 8 bases align to TRBD1. V trimming: 3 bases; J trimming: 0 bases; junction bases outside the gene matches: 9. The CDR3 loop spans 17 amino acids. From germline, CDR1 is KGHSH and CDR2 LQKENI. The CDR3 region is CASSPDRESYMNTEAFF. In DNA form, the CDR3 reads TGTGCCAGCTCACCGGACAGGGAGTCCTACATGAACACTGAAGCTTTCTTT.

The chain combines TRBV25-1 with TRBJ2-1; TRBD2 matches at 8 bases. The CDR3 is made up of 13 amino acids. The J segment lost 9 bases and the V segment lost 8 bases, leaving 9 bases of the junction unmatched. From germline, CDR1 is MGHDK and CDR2 SYGVNS. The CDR3 sequence is CASSLPGGGEQFF. CDR3 sequence (DNA): TGTGCCAGCTCTCTCCCCGGGGGGGGTGAGCAGTTCTTC.

V usage is TRBV11-1 and J usage is TRBJ1-1; tentative D call: TRBD1 (6 bases). The V and J ends lost 5 bases and 0 bases respectively, with 13 bases between them. Germline-derived CDR1 and CDR2 are SGHAT and FQDESV (reference sequence). The CDR3 extends over 15 amino acids. The CDR3 spells CASSDRDTLNTEAFF. As DNA, the CDR3 is TGTGCCAGCAGCGACCGGGACACCTTGAACACTGAAGCTTTCTTT.